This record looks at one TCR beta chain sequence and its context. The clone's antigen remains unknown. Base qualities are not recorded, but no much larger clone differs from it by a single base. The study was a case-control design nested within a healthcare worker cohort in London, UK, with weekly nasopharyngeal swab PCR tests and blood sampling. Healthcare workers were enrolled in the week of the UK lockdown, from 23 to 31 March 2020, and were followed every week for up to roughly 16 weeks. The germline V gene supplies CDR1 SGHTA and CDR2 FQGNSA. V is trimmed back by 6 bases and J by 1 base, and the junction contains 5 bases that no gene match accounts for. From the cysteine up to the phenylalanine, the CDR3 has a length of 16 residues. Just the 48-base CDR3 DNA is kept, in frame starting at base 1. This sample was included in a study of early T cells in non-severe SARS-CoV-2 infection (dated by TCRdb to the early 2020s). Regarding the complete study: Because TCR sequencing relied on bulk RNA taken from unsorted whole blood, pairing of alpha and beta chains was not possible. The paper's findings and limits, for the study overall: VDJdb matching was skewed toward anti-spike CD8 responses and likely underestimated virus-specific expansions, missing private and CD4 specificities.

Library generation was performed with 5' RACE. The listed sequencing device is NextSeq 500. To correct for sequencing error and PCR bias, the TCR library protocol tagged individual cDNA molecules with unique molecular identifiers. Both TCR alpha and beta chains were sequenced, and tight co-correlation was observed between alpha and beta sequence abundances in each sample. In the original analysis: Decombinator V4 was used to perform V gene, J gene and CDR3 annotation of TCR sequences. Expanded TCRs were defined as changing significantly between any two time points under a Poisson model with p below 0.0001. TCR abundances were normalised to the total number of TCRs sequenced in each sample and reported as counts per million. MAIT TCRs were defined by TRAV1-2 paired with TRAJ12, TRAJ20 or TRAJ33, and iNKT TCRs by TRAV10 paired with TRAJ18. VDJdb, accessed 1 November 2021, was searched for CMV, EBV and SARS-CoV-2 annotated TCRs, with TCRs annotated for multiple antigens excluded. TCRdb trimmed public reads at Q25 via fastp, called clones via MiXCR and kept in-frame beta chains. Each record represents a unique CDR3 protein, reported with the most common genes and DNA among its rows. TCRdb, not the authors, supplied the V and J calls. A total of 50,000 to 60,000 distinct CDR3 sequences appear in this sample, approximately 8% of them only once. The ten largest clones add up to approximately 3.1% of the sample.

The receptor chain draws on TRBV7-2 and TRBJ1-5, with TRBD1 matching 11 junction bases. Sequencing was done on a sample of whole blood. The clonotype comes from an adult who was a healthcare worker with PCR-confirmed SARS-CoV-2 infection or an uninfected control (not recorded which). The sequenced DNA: TGTGCCAGCAGTGGACAGGGGGCGCAGAGCAATCAGCCCCAGCATTTT. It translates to CASSGQGAQSNQPQHF.